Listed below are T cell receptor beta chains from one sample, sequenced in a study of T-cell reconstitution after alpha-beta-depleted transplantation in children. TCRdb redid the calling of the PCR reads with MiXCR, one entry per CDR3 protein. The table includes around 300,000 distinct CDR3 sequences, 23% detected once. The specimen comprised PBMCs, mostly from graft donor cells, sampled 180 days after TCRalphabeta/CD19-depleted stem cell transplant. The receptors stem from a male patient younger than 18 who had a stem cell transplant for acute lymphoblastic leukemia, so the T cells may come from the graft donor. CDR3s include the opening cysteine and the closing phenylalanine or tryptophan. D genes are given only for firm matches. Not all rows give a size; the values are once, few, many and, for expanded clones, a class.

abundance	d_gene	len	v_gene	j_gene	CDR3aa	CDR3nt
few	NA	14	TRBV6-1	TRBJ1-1	CASTGPGRATEAFF	TGTGCCAGCACAGGGCCGGGTAGGGCCACTGAAGCTTTCTTT
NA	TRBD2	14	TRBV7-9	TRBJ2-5	CASRQTSGSTTQYF	TGTGCCAGCAGGCAAACTAGCGGGAGTACGACCCAGTACTTC
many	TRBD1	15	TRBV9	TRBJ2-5	CASSSPGQIQETQYF	TGTGCCAGCAGCTCCCCGGGACAGATCCAAGAGACCCAGTACTTC
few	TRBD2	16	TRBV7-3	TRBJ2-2	CASSLGGTLLGGELFF	TGTGCCAGCAGTCTCGGGGGGACTCTGCTAGGTGGGGAGCTGTTTTTT
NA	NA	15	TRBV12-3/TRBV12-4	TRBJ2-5	CASSLDSLFQETQYF	TGTGCCAGCAGTTTAGACAGTCTGTTCCAAGAGACCCAGTACTTC
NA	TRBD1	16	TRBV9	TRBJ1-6	CASSVAPGQDASPLHF	TGTGCCAGCAGCGTAGCCCCTGGACAGGACGCTTCACCCCTCCACTTT
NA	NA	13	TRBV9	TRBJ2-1	CASSVDDVNEQFF	TGTGCCAGCAGCGTGGACGACGTCAATGAGCAGTTCTTC
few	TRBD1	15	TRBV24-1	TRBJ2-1	CATSDPRDRNNEQFF	TGTGCCACCAGTGATCCTCGGGACAGGAACAATGAGCAGTTCTTC
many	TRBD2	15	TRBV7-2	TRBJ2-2	CASSKRERGTGELFF	TGTGCCAGCAGCAAGCGGGAGCGGGGCACCGGGGAGCTGTTTTTT
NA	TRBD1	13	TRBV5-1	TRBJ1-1	CASRRTGGTEAFF	TGCGCCAGCAGGCGGACAGGAGGCACTGAAGCTTTCTTT
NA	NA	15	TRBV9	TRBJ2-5	CASSVEGRIQETQYF	TGTGCCAGCAGCGTAGAGGGGAGGATTCAAGAGACCCAGTACTTC
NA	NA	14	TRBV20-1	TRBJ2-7	CSARDYVRLYEQYF	TGCAGTGCTAGAGATTACGTCAGGCTCTACGAGCAGTACTTC
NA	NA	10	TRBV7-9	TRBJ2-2	CASSYGELFF	TGTGCCAGCAGTTACGGGGAGCTGTTTTTT
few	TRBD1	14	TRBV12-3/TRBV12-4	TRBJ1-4	CASHRGQGWGKLFF	TGTGCCAGCCACCGGGGACAGGGCTGGGGAAAACTGTTTTTT
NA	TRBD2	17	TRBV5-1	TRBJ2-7	CASSWGLAGTRRYEQYF	TGCGCCAGCAGCTGGGGACTAGCGGGAACTCGGCGCTACGAGCAGTACTTC
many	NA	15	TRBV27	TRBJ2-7	CASSLSIRGTYEQYF	TGTGCCAGCAGTTTATCGATTAGGGGCACCTACGAGCAGTACTTC
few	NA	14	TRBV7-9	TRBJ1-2	CASSSGGGDYGYTF	TGTGCCAGCAGCTCCGGGGGAGGGGACTATGGCTACACCTTC
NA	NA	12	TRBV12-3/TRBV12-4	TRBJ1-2	CATTLGRYGYTF	TGTGCCACCACCCTCGGGCGGTATGGCTACACCTTC
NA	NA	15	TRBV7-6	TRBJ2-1	CASSRLMGPINEQFF	TGTGCCAGCAGCCGTTTAATGGGACCCATCAATGAGCAGTTCTTC
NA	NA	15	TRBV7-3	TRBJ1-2	CASSLLPGPDYGYTF	TGTGCCAGCAGCTTACTCCCAGGGCCAGACTATGGCTACACCTTC
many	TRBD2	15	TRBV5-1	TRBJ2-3	CASSFTSGTSATQYF	TGCGCCAGCAGCTTCACTAGCGGGACTTCCGCTACGCAGTATTTT
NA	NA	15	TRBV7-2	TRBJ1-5	CASSLARLSNQPQHF	TGTGCCAGCAGCTTAGCTCGCCTCAGCAATCAGCCCCAGCATTTT
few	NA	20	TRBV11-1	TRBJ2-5	CASSLRYRFRRGGVGETQYF	TGTGCCAGCAGCCTCCGATACAGGTTCCGACGCGGCGGGGTGGGGGAGACCCAGTACTTC
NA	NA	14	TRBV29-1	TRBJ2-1	CSVRGLASASEQFF	TGCAGCGTTCGCGGGCTAGCCTCGGCCAGTGAGCAGTTCTTC
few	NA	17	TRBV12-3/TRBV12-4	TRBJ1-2	CASSQWVWLADSHGYTF	TGTGCCAGCAGTCAATGGGTCTGGTTGGCAGACTCTCATGGCTACACCTTC
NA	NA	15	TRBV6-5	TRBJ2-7	CASSYGQGILYEQYF	TGTGCCAGCAGTTACGGGCAGGGGATTCTCTACGAGCAGTACTTC
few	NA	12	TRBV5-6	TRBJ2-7	CASGGTYYEQYF	TGTGCCAGCGGGGGGACCTACTACGAGCAGTACTTC
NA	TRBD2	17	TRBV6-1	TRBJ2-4	CASSDLLAGETKNIQYF	TGTGCCAGCAGTGATCTACTAGCGGGGGAGACCAAAAACATTCAGTACTTC
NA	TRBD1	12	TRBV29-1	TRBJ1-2	CSVETGVYGYTF	TGCAGCGTGGAGACAGGGGTCTATGGCTACACCTTC
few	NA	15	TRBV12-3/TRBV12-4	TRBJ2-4	CASSLVSAQDNIQYF	TGTGCCAGCAGTCTGGTCTCAGCCCAAGATAACATTCAGTACTTC
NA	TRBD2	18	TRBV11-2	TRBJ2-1	CASSSRLAGGPHLHEQFF	TGTGCCAGCAGCTCCCGGCTAGCGGGAGGGCCCCATCTGCATGAGCAGTTCTTC
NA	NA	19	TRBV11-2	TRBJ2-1	CASSFRVSTFGGGGYEQFF	TGTGCCAGCAGCTTCCGCGTCAGTACTTTTGGTGGGGGGGGCTATGAGCAGTTCTTC
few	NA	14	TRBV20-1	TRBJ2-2	CSASDTRAPRELFF	TGCAGTGCTAGTGATACTAGAGCCCCACGGGAGCTGTTTTTT
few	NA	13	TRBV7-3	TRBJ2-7	CASSLNPGAEQYF	TGTGCCAGCAGCTTAAACCCTGGAGCCGAGCAGTACTTC
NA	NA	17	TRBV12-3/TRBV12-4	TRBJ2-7	CASSPPGIGTRSYEQYF	TGTGCCAGCAGCCCACCGGGAATAGGGACTCGATCCTACGAGCAGTACTTC
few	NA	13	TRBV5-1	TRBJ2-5	CATGTRRGGTQYF	TGCGCCACAGGGACTCGCCGAGGGGGGACCCAGTACTTC
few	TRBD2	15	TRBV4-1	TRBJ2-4	CASSQVAGGVDIQYF	TGCGCCAGCAGCCAAGTGGCGGGAGGGGTTGACATTCAGTACTTC
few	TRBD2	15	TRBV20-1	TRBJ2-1	CSALRASGSLNEQFF	TGCAGTGCTCTTCGAGCTAGCGGGAGTCTGAATGAGCAGTTCTTC
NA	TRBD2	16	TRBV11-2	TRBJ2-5	CASSLRSGSHQETQYF	TGTGCCAGCAGCTTACGTAGCGGGAGCCACCAAGAGACCCAGTACTTC
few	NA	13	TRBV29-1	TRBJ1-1	CSSAGLMNTEAFF	TGCAGCTCGGCGGGCCTCATGAACACTGAAGCTTTCTTT